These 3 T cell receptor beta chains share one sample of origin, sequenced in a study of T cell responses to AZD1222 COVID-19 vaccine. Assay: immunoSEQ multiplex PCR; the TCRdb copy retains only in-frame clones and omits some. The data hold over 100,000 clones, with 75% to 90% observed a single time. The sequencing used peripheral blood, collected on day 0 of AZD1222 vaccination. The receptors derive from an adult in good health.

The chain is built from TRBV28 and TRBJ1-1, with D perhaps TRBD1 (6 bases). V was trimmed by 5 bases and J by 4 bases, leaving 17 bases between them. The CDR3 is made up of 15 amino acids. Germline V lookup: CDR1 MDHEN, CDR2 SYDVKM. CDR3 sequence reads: CASSTPDSPSTEAFF. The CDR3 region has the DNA TGTGCCAGCAGTACCCCGGACAGTCCCAGCACTGAAGCTTTCTTT. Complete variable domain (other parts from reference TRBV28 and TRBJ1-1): DVKVTQSSRYLVKRTGEKVFLECVQDMDHENMFWYRQDPGLGLRLIYFSYDVKMKEKGDIPEGYSVSREKKERFSLILESASTNQTSMYLCASSTPDSPSTEAFFGQGTRLTVV.

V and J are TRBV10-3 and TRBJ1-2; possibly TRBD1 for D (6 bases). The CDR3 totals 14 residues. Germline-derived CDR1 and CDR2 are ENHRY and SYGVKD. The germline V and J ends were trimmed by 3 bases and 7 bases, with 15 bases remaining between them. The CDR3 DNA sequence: TGTGCCATCAGTGACGGGGCAGGGGTGGGTGGCTACACCTTC. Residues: CAISDGAGVGGYTF.

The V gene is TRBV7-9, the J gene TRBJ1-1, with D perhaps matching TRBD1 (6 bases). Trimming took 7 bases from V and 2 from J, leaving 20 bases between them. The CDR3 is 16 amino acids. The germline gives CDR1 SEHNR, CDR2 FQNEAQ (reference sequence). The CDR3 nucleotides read TGTGCCAGCAAAATTCTCATCGGGGGCGATAACACTGAAGCTTTCTTT. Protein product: CASKILIGGDNTEAFF.